The T cell receptor (beta chain) described here comes from a study of cytomegalovirus exposure and HLA in healthy donors. The V gene's germline CDR1 is LGHNA and CDR2 YSLEER. V shed 1 base, J shed 1 base, and the junction held 3 bases outside the gene matches. CDR3 length: 15 amino acids. Profiling relied on immunoSEQ multiplex PCR, and the TCRdb table lists in-frame clones only, not all of them. The table lists 150,000 or so clones, 70% to 90% of them singletons. The sequence was obtained from a man younger than 30 in good health and CMV-seropositive. This chain links TRBV4-3 with TRBJ1-1; 7 positions match TRBD1. The sequencing sample was made of PBMCs. The CDR3 here is CASSQGHRGNTEAFF. CDR3 bases: TGCGCCAGCAGCCAAGGACACAGGGGGAACACTGAAGCTTTCTTT.